These 15 T cell receptor beta chains were all obtained from the same sample, sequenced in a study of T cell responses to AZD1222 COVID-19 vaccine. Assay used: immunoSEQ multiplex PCR; TCRdb lists only in-frame clones, some missing. The sample shows about 86,000 clones, 88% of them seen only once. Material: peripheral blood, obtained on day 0 of MenACWY control vaccination. The origin of the receptors is an adult in good health.

This clone has just one count. This CDR3 is CASSLARGYEQYF. The CDR3 coding sequence is TGTGCCAGCAGCTTAGCGAGGGGCTACGAGCAGTACTTC. The genes are TRBV7-2 and TRBJ2-7; D is perhaps TRBD1 or TRBD2 (5 bases each). This CDR3 comprises 13 residues. Germline V CDR1 and CDR2: SGHTA, FQGNSA. Trimming cost V 0 bases and J 3 bases, with 6 bases left between them.

The chain joins TRBV28 to TRBJ1-1; D possibly corresponds to TRBD1 (5 bases). The length of the CDR3 is 12 residues. The V end lost 6 bases, the J end lost 6 bases, and 11 bases lay between the germline ends. Per germline, CDR1 MDHEN and CDR2 SYDVKM. CDR3 region: CASRRDLAEAFF. CDR3 sequence (DNA): TGTGCCAGCAGACGGGACCTAGCTGAAGCTTTCTTT.

V usage is TRBV9 and J usage is TRBJ2-5, with D unclear. Germline loops: CDR1 SGDLS, CDR2 YYNGEE. The ends were cut back, 2 bases at V and 2 bases at J, with 13 bases in the middle. This CDR3 contains 15 residues. DNA for the CDR3: TGTGCCAGCAGCGTCCGAGGCTGGGGACAAGAGACCCAGTACTTC. It specifies CASSVRGWGQETQYF.

This clone was observed a handful of times. V is TRBV29-1 and J is TRBJ1-1, with D unclear. Germline CDR1 reads SQVTM; CDR2 reads ANQGSEA. The CDR3 extends over 11 amino acids. V was clipped by 8 bases and J by 1 base, with 8 bases between them. The CDR3 nucleotides are TGCAGCACGGTGAGGAACACTGAAGCTTTCTTT. It codes for CSTVRNTEAFF.

The V and J genes are TRBV5-1 and TRBJ2-1; no definite D call. Germline CDR1 and CDR2: SGHRS and YFSETQ. The V end was cut by 7 bases, the J end by 6 bases, with 29 bases between. The CDR3 runs to 18 residues. The CDR3 nucleotides read TGCGCCAGCTATGCTATCAAGGGCGGCTCCCTTCTTGGCAATGAGCAGTTCTTC. This codes for CASYAIKGGSLLGNEQFF.

The chain uses TRBV30 and TRBJ1-3; the match to TRBD1 covers 9 bases. The CDR3 runs to 14 residues. From germline, CDR1 is GTSNPN and CDR2 SVGIG (reference sequence). Trimming at V came to 4 bases and at J to 3 bases, leaving 4 bases not matched to a gene. The CDR3 DNA follows: TGTGCCTGGAACACAGGGGGCTTTGGAAACACCATATATTTT. It encodes CAWNTGGFGNTIYF.

The V call is TRBV4-1, the J call TRBJ1-1, with D tentatively TRBD1 (6 bases). V shed 2 bases and J shed 1 base, with 11 bases lying between them. Germline CDR1 and CDR2: MGHRA and YSYEKL. The length of the CDR3 is 15 residues. The chain's CDR3 is CASSQWDTANTEAFF. CDR3 in DNA: TGCGCCAGCAGCCAATGGGACACAGCGAACACTGAAGCTTTCTTT.

In this sample, this clone turned up once. The CDR3 is CASSQDVRGEAFF. CDR3 coding DNA: TGTGCCAGCAGCCAAGATGTCAGGGGCGAAGCTTTCTTT. The J gene is TRBJ1-1, the V gene TRBV3-1 (or the pseudogene TRBV3-2), with D perhaps TRBD1 (6 bases). Germline CDR1 LGHDT, CDR2 YNNKEL (reference sequence). There are 13 residues in the CDR3. Trimming stripped 0 bases from V and 8 bases from J, with 10 bases between.

The chain is built from TRBV6-2 or TRBV6-3 and TRBJ1-2; a weak D match, TRBD1 (6 bases). CDR1 MNHEY and CDR2 SVGEGT come from the germline V gene. This CDR3 is 15 amino acids long. V shed 3 bases and J shed 4 bases, with 15 bases lying between them. The CDR3 reads CASSYRAQQGYGYTF. The CDR3 nucleotides read TGTGCCAGCAGTTATCGGGCCCAACAGGGCTATGGCTACACCTTC.

The count of this clone is one. The V gene is TRBV11-3, the J gene TRBJ2-2, with D possibly TRBD1 on 6 matching bases. The CDR3 has 15 amino acids. Between the trimmed V and J ends, which lost 4 bases and 7 bases, there was a span of 16 bases. Germline V gene lookup returns CDR1 SGHNT and CDR2 YENEEA. The CDR3 region is CASSSGTYAGGELFF. The CDR3, as DNA: TGTGCCAGCAGCTCCGGGACATACGCGGGCGGGGAGCTGTTTTTT. Complete variable domain (other parts from reference TRBV11-3 and TRBJ2-2): EAGVVQSPRYKIIEKKQPVAFWCNPISGHNTLYWYLQNLGQGPELLIRYENEEAVDDSQLPKDRFSAERLKGVDSTLKIQPAELGDSAVYLCASSSGTYAGGELFFGEGSRLTVL.

The chain couples TRBV5-1 to TRBJ2-3; TRBD2 might be the D (5 bases). The CDR3 runs 14 residues. With 4 bases removed from V and 1 base from J, the gap between germline ends came to 10 bases. Germline V lookup: CDR1 SGHRS, CDR2 YFSETQ. The CDR3 DNA reads as TGCGCCAGCAGCCCCATGAGGGGCACAGATACGCAGTATTTT. Protein: CASSPMRGTDTQYF.

This clone was recorded only once. This rearrangement joins TRBV6-5 to TRBJ1-2, with 8 nucleotides matching TRBD1. J lost 5 bases, V lost 0 bases, and 5 bases had no gene match. Germline assignment: CDR1 MNHEY and CDR2 SVGAGI. This CDR3 has 15 residues. The CDR3 region has the DNA TGTGCCAGCAGTTACTCGACAGGGGTAAATTATGGCTACACCTTC. The encoded protein is CASSYSTGVNYGYTF.

This chain's CDR3 is CASSDLAGYNEQFF. The CDR3 coding sequence is TGTGCCAGCAGTGACCTAGCTGGCTACAATGAGCAGTTCTTC. The V call is TRBV6-2 or TRBV6-3, the J call TRBJ2-1, with D maybe TRBD2 (5 bases). Trimming took off 5 bases at V and 3 bases at J, with 11 bases between the two ends. The CDR3 loop spans 14 amino acids. The V gene's germline CDR1 is MNHEY and CDR2 SVGEGT.

The rearrangement links TRBV7-2 to TRBJ2-1, with 15 nucleotides matching TRBD2. Germline CDR1 reads SGHTA; CDR2 reads FQGNSA. V shed 6 bases and J 9 bases; nucleotides not matched to a gene: 3. This CDR3 is 14 amino acids long. CDR3 sequence reads: CASRGLAGGVEQFF. The CDR3 DNA reads TGTGCCAGCAGGGGACTAGCGGGGGGAGTTGAGCAGTTCTTC.

The CDR3 spells CASSLPWAQGGVSPQHF. The CDR3 region has the DNA TGTGCCAGCAGTTTACCCTGGGCGCAGGGGGGGGTTTCGCCCCAGCATTTT. The V and J genes are TRBV28 and TRBJ1-5; 7 positions agree with TRBD1. The CDR3 has 17 amino acids. Germline V gives CDR1 MDHEN, CDR2 SYDVKM. After removal of 2 bases from V and 9 bases from J, the junction contained 16 bases not matched to a gene.